Below, 14 T cell receptor beta chains from the same sample are listed, as sequenced in a study of cytomegalovirus exposure and HLA in healthy donors. PCR used 60 Vbeta primers and 13 Jbeta primers. Clones were read by immunoSEQ multiplex PCR, and TCRdb kept only the in-frame ones, dropping some. The table includes approximately 99,000 clones, 73% detected once. The sample consisted of PBMCs. These TCRs come from a middle-aged man in good health and CMV-seronegative.

CDR3 residues: CASRLNSRQETQYF. Here the CDR3 DNA reads TGTGCCAGCAGATTAAACAGCCGTCAAGAGACCCAGTACTTC. This chain joins TRBV27 and TRBJ2-5; no clear D. CDR1 and CDR2 from the germline V gene are MNHEY and SMNVEV (reference sequence). This CDR3 is 14 amino acids long. Trimming stripped 6 bases from V and 2 bases from J, with 13 bases between.

The chain is built from TRBV5-1 and TRBJ2-7; 8 positions agree with TRBD1. CDR1 SGHRS and CDR2 YFSETQ come from the germline V gene. The junction had 6 bases not matched to a gene; V was cut back by 1 base and J by 3 bases. This CDR3 has 15 amino acids. As DNA, the CDR3 is TGCGCCAGCAGCTTGTGGGACAGGAAGAGCTACGAGCAGTACTTC. Translation gives CASSLWDRKSYEQYF.

This clone came up once. V and J are TRBV11-2 and TRBJ2-5; 14 bases are a match to TRBD2. Germline loops: CDR1 SGHAT, CDR2 FQNNGV. The V and J ends lost 3 bases and 5 bases, in that order; junction bases with no gene match: 8. The CDR3 runs 17 residues. CDR3 sequence reads: CASSFLTSGGAWETQYF. The CDR3 DNA reads TGTGCCAGCAGCTTCCTGACTAGCGGGGGGGCTTGGGAGACCCAGTACTTC.

This clone has just one count. V usage is TRBV29-1 and J usage is TRBJ1-1; the D gene is possibly TRBD1 (5 bases). This CDR3 has 15 amino acids. Trimming shortened V by 3 bases and J by 3 bases, and 17 bases separated the two germline ends. Germline V gives CDR1 SQVTM, CDR2 ANQGSEA. The CDR3 sequence: CSVDRASVSHTEAFF. The CDR3 nucleotides are TGCAGCGTTGACAGGGCCTCGGTGAGTCACACTGAAGCTTTCTTT. Together with reference TRBV29-1 and TRBJ1-1, the CDR3 gives the full variable domain: SAVISQKPSRDICQRGTSLTIQCQVDSQVTMMFWYRQQPGQSLTLIATANQGSEATYESGFVIDKFPISRPNLTFSTLTVSNMSPEDSSIYLCSVDRASVSHTEAFFGQGTRLTVV.

The chain uses TRBV5-4 and TRBJ2-3, with D possibly being TRBD2 (6 bases). Germline loops: CDR1 SGHNT, CDR2 YYREEE (reference sequence). With 2 bases removed from V and 2 bases from J, the gap between germline ends came to 18 bases. The CDR3 covers 17 residues. The CDR3 DNA reads TGTGCCAGCAGCTTACGGAGTAGCGGACACCCCACAGATACGCAGTATTTT. It translates to CASSLRSSGHPTDTQYF.

CDR3 region: CASSLARGNEQYF. DNA for the CDR3: TGTGCCAGCAGCTTAGCCAGGGGTAACGAGCAGTACTTC. The chain couples TRBV7-6 to TRBJ2-7, with a tentative D call TRBD1 (6 bases). Germline V gene data show CDR1 as SGHVS and CDR2 as FNYEAQ. Trimming removed 0 bases from V and 5 bases from J, with 8 bases in between. The length of the CDR3 is 13 residues.

The chain carries TRBV4-2 and TRBJ1-1, with a weak D call TRBD1 (6 bases). V lost 4 bases, J lost 0 bases, and 9 bases lay in between. CDR1 is LGHNA, CDR2 YNFKEQ, per germline. The CDR3 covers 14 residues. The CDR3 sequence is CASSLDRLNTEAFF. The DNA for the CDR3 is TGTGCCAGCAGCCTCGACAGGTTGAACACTGAAGCTTTCTTT.

CDR3: CASSQGLAGVSYEQYF. Here the CDR3 DNA reads TGTGCCAGCAGTCAAGGACTAGCGGGCGTCTCCTACGAGCAGTACTTC. The gene calls are TRBV5-4 and TRBJ2-7, with 11 bases aligning to TRBD2. Losses at the gene ends were 5 bases for V and 0 bases for J; bases not matched to a gene: 7. Germline values: CDR1 SGHNT, CDR2 YYREEE (reference sequence). The CDR3 has 16 residues.

This clone is medium-sized within its sample. The rearrangement joins TRBV4-2 to TRBJ1-4, with D maybe TRBD1 (5 bases). This CDR3 has 14 amino acids. Trimming removed 1 base from V and 8 bases from J, with 11 bases in between. CDR1 is LGHNA and CDR2 is YNFKEQ in the germline V gene. The CDR3 here is CASSQGGVREKLFF. CDR3 coding DNA: TGTGCCAGCAGCCAAGGGGGGGTTCGGGAAAAACTGTTTTTT.

The chain has TRBV19 and TRBJ1-1; 10 bases agree with TRBD1. This CDR3 has 16 amino acids. Germline values: CDR1 LNHDA, CDR2 SQIVND (reference sequence). V shed 7 bases and J 2 bases; nucleotides not matched to a gene: 10. The CDR3 region has the DNA TGTGCCAGTACCGACAGGGGGCGTGGAGGAAACACTGAAGCTTTCTTT. Translation gives CASTDRGRGGNTEAFF.

For this clone: The conserved phenylalanine or tryptophan is not found at the CDR3 terminus, so this likely reflects a read error. This chain joins TRBV7-6 and TRBJ1-2; a possible D gene is TRBD1 (6 bases). V dropped 5 bases and J dropped 7 bases, with 11 bases sitting between them. This CDR3 contains 12 residues. Germline V gene data show CDR1 as SGHVS and CDR2 as FNYEAQ. This CDR3 is CASSHGTSGYTV. For the CDR3, the DNA is TGTGCCAGCAGCCATGGGACATCTGGCTACACCGTC.

The genes are TRBV6-4 and TRBJ2-5; 9 bases agree with TRBD2. With 9 bases clipped from V and 5 bases from J, the junction kept 16 bases outside the gene matches. CDR3 size: 16 residues. Germline CDR1 MRHNA, CDR2 SNTAGT. The CDR3 loop reads CARPRRGGSYLETQYF. For the CDR3, the DNA is TGTGCCAGGCCCCGGCGGGGGGGCAGTTATTTGGAGACCCAGTACTTC.

This sequence joins TRBV2 and TRBJ1-6, with D unclear. The V gene's germline CDR1 is SNHLY and CDR2 FYNNEI. This CDR3 comprises 14 residues. V gave up 6 bases and J gave up 7 bases, with 13 bases separating them. The CDR3 DNA follows: TGTGCCAGCAGCGGTACAGAAGGAAATTCACCCCTCCACTTT. It codes for CASSGTEGNSPLHF.

The J gene is TRBJ1-6, the V gene TRBV5-4, with a possible D match to TRBD1 (5 bases). CDR1 is SGHNT and CDR2 is YYREEE in the germline V gene (reference sequence). The CDR3 extends over 14 amino acids. V shed 4 bases and J shed 9 bases, with 14 bases lying between them. CDR3 DNA sequence: TGTGCCAGCAGCGGCGGGACGGCGGGTTCACCCCTCCACTTT. It is translated as CASSGGTAGSPLHF.